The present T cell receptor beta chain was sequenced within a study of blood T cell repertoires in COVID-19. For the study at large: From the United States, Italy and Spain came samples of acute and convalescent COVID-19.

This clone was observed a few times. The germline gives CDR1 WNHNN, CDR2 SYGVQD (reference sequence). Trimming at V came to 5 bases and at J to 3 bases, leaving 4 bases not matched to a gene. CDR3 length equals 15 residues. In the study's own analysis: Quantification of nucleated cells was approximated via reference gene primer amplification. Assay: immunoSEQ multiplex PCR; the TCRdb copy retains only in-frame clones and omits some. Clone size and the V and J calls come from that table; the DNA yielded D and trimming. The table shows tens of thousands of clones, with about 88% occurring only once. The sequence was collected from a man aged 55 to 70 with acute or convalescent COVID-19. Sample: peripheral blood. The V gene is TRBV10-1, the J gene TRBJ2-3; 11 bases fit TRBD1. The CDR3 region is CASSPGTGGTDTQYF. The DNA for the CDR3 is TGCGCCAGCAGTCCCGGGACAGGGGGTACAGATACGCAGTATTTT.